This T cell receptor beta chain was captured in a study of long-term antiretroviral therapy in people with HIV (dated by TCRdb to between 2021 and 2024). Regarding the research as a whole: The earliest samples were collected approximately a decade before the 2015 WHO recommendation for immediate ART, a period when ART was typically delayed until CD4 counts fell. No cross-contamination during QIAcube processing turned up in test extractions that ran a monoclonal T-cell line alongside 33 polyclonal samples. A total of 192 cryopreserved PBMC samples were contributed to the cohort by 30 adults with confirmed HIV infection, with samples collected serially over a mean of around 6 years (range 1-12). Whether ART initiation and durable HIV suppression were associated with changes in peripheral blood TRB repertoire composition and diversity was tested in a retrospective serial study. Of the 25 to 30 participants with HIV, ten to eleven were female.

The immunoSEQ hsTCRB v3.0 assay was used at survey level resolution for TRB variable region sequencing. The target sequencing depth for TRB was about 40,000-55,000 T-cell genomes per sample. An Illumina MiSeq with a v3 150-cycle kit was used to sequence the pooled TRB libraries. Turning to the authors' computational methods: Repertoire analysis was performed in R inside a reproducible Nextflow workflow that covered QC, data transformation and analysis. Custom analyses were implemented in LymphoSeq2, an R package for AIRR-Seq data exploration. After excluding a few samples that yielded fewer than 5000 total TRB sequences, roughly 190 HIV repertoires remained for analysis. Of the roughly 190 retained HIV repertoires, 59 were collected before and more than 120 after ART initiation. Each repertoire was downsampled to 5000 TRB nucleotide sequences, and summary statistics were averaged across 100 downsampling iterations. Only TRB sequences with CDR3 regions of at least seven amino acids were retained for analysis. A Shannon entropy-derived clonality score and the Gini coefficient were used to measure diversity. In the repertoire networks, any two of the top 5000 CDR3 amino acid sequences were linked whenever the two sequences differed by an edit distance of one. For TRB CDR3 amino acid sequences, GLIPH2 was used to predict antigen specificity groups and MHC restriction. To flag known CMV, EBV, HIV or tissue antigen associations, CDR3 amino acid sequences were matched against VDJdb and McPAS-TCR. Pre-ART, post-ART and control groups were compared with Wilcoxon signed-rank tests and Holm-Bonferroni correction. As stored in TCRdb, this immuneACCESS dataset retains in-frame rearrangements with V and J assigned. A fraction of the clones does not appear; measured against another copy, unresolved V genes explain less than half of the discrepancy, and the remainder lacks a known reason. The DNA was the basis for D and trimming; V, J and clone size are from that table. Here the sample has approximately 10,000 clones; roughly 76% occur a single time. In total, the top ten clones hold under 20% of the sample.

About this clone itself: The clone's antigen remains unknown. No base quality values were provided; no much bigger clone lies one nucleotide off.

Study-level results and caveats: The samples span the years 2004 to 2017, and the ART regimens used may be less effective than current regimens. Starting ART was linked to a significant rise in TRB diversity, yet even with long-term ART the diversity remained significantly lower than in transplant donor controls. Unsorted PBMC were profiled instead of sorted CD4+ and CD8+ T cells because pre-ART samples had limited cell numbers. Compared with controls, HIV repertoires had narrower CDR3 length ranges, and the network structure pointed to an antigen-experienced repertoire that shifted only slightly toward naive after ART. No data were available on ART adherence, viral resistance or therapy changes, limiting inferences about post-ART repertoire changes. Because PBMC availability was limited, only the TCR beta chain was sequenced, with no alpha chain pairing. At every time point, the repertoire was dominated by expanded TRB clones first identified before ART initiation, although this dominance fluctuated and, in many PLHIV, declined after ART.

Counted from cysteine to phenylalanine, this CDR3 has 15 amino acids. Just CDR3 DNA is preserved here, 45 bases in frame from base 1. V is cut back by 4 bases and J by 1 base, with 3 bases in the junction unmatched. From a lookup of the germline V gene, CDR1 and CDR2 are SGDLS and YYNGEE. To be included, a participant needed at least one PBMC sample from before ART initiation plus at least two post-ART samples. All participants with HIV were treated in the United States of America. Before DNA extraction, cryopreserved samples of about 0.95-10 million PBMC were thawed and washed. At the time of the earliest PBMC sample, participants with HIV were aged between roughly 20 and 55 years. Per participant, PBMC samples came from 1-4 timepoints prior to ART initiation and 2-8 timepoints following ART initiation, for a median of 7 samples. Serial HIV viral load, CD4+ T-cell count, ART history and demographic data were obtained for every participant. Genomic DNA was extracted from unsorted PBMC with a Qiagen kit on a QIAcube, processed in batches of 12 samples.

The rearranged segments are TRBV9 and TRBJ2-1; 9 nucleotides in the junction match TRBD1. Sequenced here: unsorted PBMCs, sampled at the start of antiretroviral therapy, before treatment. The TCR comes from a man between 25 and 39 years old with HIV. The DNA reads as follows: TGTGCCAGCAGCCCTGGACAGGGGTCCTACAATGAGCAGTTCTTC. This yields the protein CASSPGQGSYNEQFF.